This is a list of T cell receptor beta chains from one sample in a study of cytomegalovirus exposure and HLA in healthy donors. Produced via immunoSEQ multiplex PCR; TCRdb's table is partial and in-frame only. The sample carries hundreds of thousands of clones, roughly 84% recorded once. Sequencing was performed on PBMCs. The receptors come from a boy between 2 and 10 years old in good health and CMV-seronegative. The CDR3 runs from the conserved cysteine through the conserved F or W. A D gene is named only where the DNA matches it firmly. Clone size, where shown, is once, few, many, or a class for clones that have expanded.

CASSFALGGTEAFF TGTGCCAGCAGCTTTGCCTTAGGGGGCACTGAAGCTTTCTTT - - TRBV7-9 14 TRBJ1-1
CASSQADMNTEAFF TGCGCCAGCAGCCAAGCCGACATGAACACTGAAGCTTTCTTT few - TRBV4-1 14 TRBJ1-1
CAWSVQRAKNIQYF TGTGCCTGGAGTGTACAGAGAGCCAAAAACATTCAGTACTTC - - TRBV30 14 TRBJ2-4
CASSSSWGQGLYEQFF TGTGCCAGCAGCTCCTCTTGGGGACAGGGGTTGTATGAGCAGTTCTTC - TRBD1 TRBV7-9 16 TRBJ2-1
CASSDYGLAGGRGTDTQYF TGTGCCAGCAGTGATTATGGACTAGCGGGGGGGCGGGGCACAGATACGCAGTATTTT - TRBD2 TRBV6-1 19 TRBJ2-3
CASSYKRSPLHF TGTGCCAGCAGTTACAAGAGGTCACCCCTCCACTTT - - TRBV6-5 12 TRBJ1-6
CASSLTVGGRGTGELFF TGCGCCAGCAGCCTCACCGTGGGAGGGAGGGGCACCGGGGAGCTGTTTTTT - TRBD2 TRBV4-1 17 TRBJ2-2
CASSSVFMARPSETQYF TGTGCCAGCAGTTCAGTATTCATGGCTAGGCCTTCTGAGACCCAGTACTTC - - TRBV27 17 TRBJ2-5
CSVAQVNQPQHF TGCAGCGTTGCCCAGGTAAATCAGCCCCAGCATTTT - - TRBV29-1 12 TRBJ1-5
CSVQTGVNQPQHF TGCAGCGTACAGACAGGGGTTAATCAGCCCCAGCATTTT - TRBD1 TRBV29-1 13 TRBJ1-5